The clone carrying this T cell receptor (beta chain) was found once. Antigen: not known. J was trimmed by 3 bases and V by 3 bases; bases with no gene match: 7. The CDR3 is made up of 15 amino acids. Germline values: CDR1 SGHTA, CDR2 FQGNSA. The data were obtained in a study of metastatic and nonmetastatic thyroid tumors. Background on the study: Across peripheral blood and tumor or nodule tissue samples taken from malignant and benign thyroid patients, the repertoires were compared with one another. Overall study results and limits: It was reportedly found that TCR beta diversity was significantly higher in malignant thyroid tumors than in benign nodules, a difference seen in both blood and tumor samples.

The entire patient cohort was treatment-naive prior to thyroid surgery. In the original analysis: CDR3 was compared across clinicopathological groups, and the resulting differences were used to build a distant-metastasis classifier for papillary thyroid cancer. MiXCR was used by TCRdb to re-call the PCR reads. For this entry, the V and J calls and clone size follow TCRdb and not the study's own pipeline. The table has about 19,000 clones, roughly 22% seen once. The chain has TRBV7-2 and TRBJ2-7, with TRBD1 matching 8 bases. Sample: tumor tissue. The sequence was collected from a male donor with papillary thyroid cancer or a benign thyroid nodule (not recorded which). Some clones in this sample may be carry-over from other donors' samples. CDR3 sequence (DNA): TGTGCCAGCAGCTTCGGACAGGGAGGATTCTACGAGCAGTACTTC. Its protein product is CASSFGQGGFYEQYF.